This T cell receptor (beta chain) was retrieved from a study of T cell responses to AZD1222 COVID-19 vaccine. Overall study results and limits: Repertoires were obtained only post-peak T cell response.

Note on this clone: What it binds is not known.

Data came from immunoSEQ multiplex PCR; TCRdb stores just in-frame clones and leaves some out. Altogether roughly 200,000 clones are present, 85% to 90% being singletons, with the ten largest covering about 7.2%. Source: peripheral blood, taken on day 0 of AZD1222 vaccination. The receptor was derived from an adult in good health.

CDR3 sequence (DNA): TGTGCCAGCAGCTTGATGGGGGTTGGAGGAAAACTGTTTTTT. This gives the protein CASSLMGVGGKLFF. The rearrangement joins TRBV7-9 to TRBJ1-4; maybe TRBD1 (5 bases). The CDR3 extends over 14 amino acids. Trimming left V 3 bases short and J 10 bases short, with 15 bases between. Germline lookup yields CDR1 SEHNR and CDR2 FQNEAQ (reference sequence).